The source of this TCR beta chain is a study of blood T cell repertoires in COVID-19. In the study overall: The samples span acute and convalescent COVID-19 from the United States, Italy and Spain. T cells, B-cell-depleted T cells, or PBMCs supplied cDNA or gDNA.

Germline lookup yields CDR1 MNHEY and CDR2 SVGEGT. Unmatched junction bases numbered 6, after V lost 2 bases and J lost 0 bases. The CDR3 is 17 residues long. As handled by the study authors: Amplification with reference gene primers provided the estimates of nucleated cell counts. Using immunoSEQ multiplex PCR, the repertoire was profiled, and TCRdb retains in-frame clones only, with some absent. V and J calls and clone size are copied from that table; D and trimming were computed from the DNA. This sample carries roughly 70,000 clones, roughly 87% of them seen once, and the ten largest clones take 4.5% to 5%.

The rearrangement joins TRBV6-2 or TRBV6-3 to TRBJ2-7; 11 nucleotides line up with TRBD2. This receptor was obtained from a woman in her forties or fifties with active COVID-19. Sequencing was done on a sample of peripheral blood. CDR3 loop: CASSYPSGRLGSYEQYF. CDR3 DNA sequence: TGTGCCAGCAGTTACCCTAGCGGGAGGTTGGGCTCCTACGAGCAGTACTTC.